The subject of this entry is one TCR beta chain. V was trimmed by 4 bases and J by 2 bases, leaving 11 bases between them. The CDR3 covers 14 residues. The V gene's germline CDR1 is MDHEN and CDR2 SYDVKM. The treatment here: preoperative locoregional IRX-2 cytokine immunotherapy. This table comes from immunoSEQ multiplex PCR, and its TCRdb copy is limited to in-frame clones, with some not included. The sample lists 90,000 to 100,000 clones; about nine tenths were seen once. The sample is drawn from a study of preoperative IRX-2 immunotherapy in early breast cancer. The TCR originated in a human donor with breast cancer. The V and J genes are TRBV28 and TRBJ1-2; the D gene is possibly TRBD1 (5 bases). The source material was tumor tissue, sampled after IRX-2 immunotherapy. This chain's CDR3 is CASSSSGPNYGYTF. CDR3 in DNA: TGTGCCAGCAGTTCATCAGGGCCCAACTATGGCTACACCTTC.